This TCR beta chain was obtained from a study of identical twins' blood T cells. Donors were six healthy women in three monozygous twin pairs. Likely shared infections and vaccines: all three twin pairs were reared together. Both ends of each TCR cDNA library bore sample-specific barcodes. TCRdb independently ran MiXCR on the 5' RACE reads; one entry per CDR3 protein. This sample has fewer than 450,000 distinct CDR3 sequences, with around 30% found just once. Of note for this clonotype: Its antigen is as yet unknown.

Germline V gene sequence: CDR1 SGHDN, CDR2 FVKESK. V lost 3 bases to trimming and J lost 1 base, with 9 bases between them. The CDR3 is 14 amino acids. Findings and caveats of the study: Out-of-frame TCRbeta clonotypes reportedly had markedly more similar V usage in twins than unrelated donors.

The sequencing sample was made of PBMCs. The V and J genes are TRBV14 and TRBJ1-1; D uncertain. The TCR comes from a woman aged 18 to 55 in good health. Here the CDR3 reads CASSHLTSNTEAFF. The CDR3 DNA follows: TGTGCCAGCAGCCACCTGACATCGAACACTGAAGCTTTCTTT.